A selection of T cell receptor beta chains follows, all from one sample in a study of blood T cell repertoires in COVID-19. The repertoire was sequenced with immunoSEQ multiplex PCR; TCRdb's copy has only in-frame clones and lacks some. The sample includes some 90,000 clones, nearly 90% of them seen just once. The material sequenced was peripheral blood. All receptors come from a woman of 80 years or more with active COVID-19. Each CDR3 is given with its conserved first and last residue. The order of the fields is CDR3 protein, V gene, clone size, D gene, J gene. A D gene is named only where the DNA matches it firmly. Not every row has a clone size; where given, it reads once, few, many or a size class.

CAISGGQGIQETQYF | TRBV10-3 | . | TRBD1 | TRBJ2-5
CATHISEGNTIYF | TRBV23-1 | . | . | TRBJ1-3
CASNQGFGELFF | TRBV5-4 | . | . | TRBJ2-2
CASSDGRTPFNEQFF | TRBV6-1 | . | . | TRBJ2-1
CASSPRAGLRAYEQYF | TRBV4-1 | . | . | TRBJ2-7
CASSPDFSGSYEQYF | TRBV28 | . | . | TRBJ2-7
CSASRGGGTSSYNEQFF | TRBV20-1 | . | . | TRBJ2-1
CTSSRSPRGRAYEQYF | TRBV1 | . | . | TRBJ2-7
CASSLGPQRELDEQYF | TRBV7-6 | once | TRBD2 | TRBJ2-7
CASSLVQDPYGYTF | TRBV7-9 | . | . | TRBJ1-2
CASSRPGETQYF | TRBV5-6 | . | . | TRBJ2-5
CASSRQGTDSNQPQHF | TRBV2 | . | TRBD1 | TRBJ1-5
CASSYSGLAGVYKTQYF | TRBV6-2/TRBV6-3 | few | TRBD2 | TRBJ2-5
CASSVDRTVGYTF | TRBV19 | . | . | TRBJ1-2
CASSVPGGQGRVNEQFF | TRBV19 | . | TRBD1 | TRBJ2-1
CASSQAGGADTQYF | TRBV4-2 | . | TRBD2 | TRBJ2-3
CASSYMGAGGNTIYF | TRBV5-4 | . | . | TRBJ1-3
CASSPQGVETQYF | TRBV7-2 | . | . | TRBJ2-5
CASLGQGRSQPQHF | TRBV6-6 | . | TRBD1 | TRBJ1-5
CAIRPDRGTGELFF | TRBV10-3 | . | TRBD1 | TRBJ2-2
CASYNERVSGANVLTF | TRBV27 | . | . | TRBJ2-6
CATSSGLAGTQETQYF | TRBV15 | once | TRBD2 | TRBJ2-5
CASSRTRTEAFF | TRBV28 | . | . | TRBJ1-1
CASSSNPDLNQPQHF | TRBV7-2 | . | . | TRBJ1-5
CASSVTNTGELFF | TRBV7-6 | . | . | TRBJ2-2
CASSRTTGIGELFF | TRBV4-3 | . | . | TRBJ2-2